This T cell receptor beta chain was recovered during a study of blood T cell repertoires in COVID-19. Study background: Whether acute or convalescent, the COVID-19 samples came from the United States, Italy and Spain.

Source study methods: Nucleated cell number was recorded as an estimate derived from reference gene primer amplification. Clones were sequenced by immunoSEQ multiplex PCR, and TCRdb holds only the in-frame ones, with some missing. From that table come the V and J calls and clone size; the DNA was used to work out D and trimming. The sample records 180,000 or so clones, more than 80% being singletons. What was sequenced was PBMCs or T cells enriched from blood (not recorded which). This receptor was identified in a man between 40 and 49 years old who had recovered from COVID-19.

The CDR3: CASSGATVANYGYTF. The CDR3 region has the DNA TGTGCCAGTAGTGGGGCGACAGTAGCTAACTATGGCTACACCTTC. The rearrangement joins TRBV19 to TRBJ1-2; tentative D call: TRBD1 (5 bases). Germline V gene data show CDR1 as LNHDA and CDR2 as SQIVND (reference sequence). V was cut by 5 bases and J by 0 bases, with 13 bases left in between. This CDR3 has 15 residues. The whole variable domain, filled in from reference TRBV19 and TRBJ1-2, reads DGGITQSPKYLFRKEGQNVTLSCEQNLNHDAMYWYRQDPGQGLRLIYYSQIVNDFQKGDIAEGYSVSREKKESFPLTVTSAQKNPTAFYLCASSGATVANYGYTFGSGTRLTVV.